This TCR beta chain appears in the sequencing data of a study of shared clonotypes between healthy human individuals (TCRdb year 2020). Broadly, across the study: The cohort included a few men and a couple of women between 18 and 49 years of age. For each donor, CD4 naive and CD4 memory were each run on three plates, CD8 naive on two plates, and CD8 memory on one plate. To estimate repertoire size and how much clonotype sharing occurs between individuals, the study deeply sequenced the blood TCR repertoires of about five healthy adults. Different laboratories and diverse techniques were used to prepare libraries and sequence TCR repertoires, to increase sequencing depth and limit assay-specific biases. Each donor's leukapheresis produced roughly between about 0.8 and 10 billion PBMCs.

Using the deep immunoSEQ assay, TCR CDR3 regions were amplified from genomic DNA by multiplex PCR. For each cell subset, the extracted genomic DNA was distributed evenly across all wells of several immunoSEQ 96-well plates, and each plate served as one replicate. Each replicate PCR for sorted subsets received roughly 200 ng genomic DNA, equal to tens of thousands of T cell genomes. Purified libraries were quantified with a Qubit 3.0 fluorometer, sized on a Bioanalyzer 2100, and re-quantified with the KAPA Library Quantification kit. Each immunoSEQ 96-well plate was sequenced on its own single-read 150-cycle Illumina NextSeq 550 flow cell. On the study's bioinformatics: Because the immunoSEQ output included only junctional sequences and no quality scores, the filtering could not be the same as the filtering used for full-length reads. Sequences were annotated with PyIR, a Python wrapper for IgBLAST v1.9, and V/J genes and CDR3 were assigned using IMGT germline references. Any read was removed if the V/J assignment was weak (E-value above 1e-6), the CDR3 was missing, or the read contained stop codons, out-of-frame junctions, or ambiguous translated residues. V3J clonotypes were defined as sequences sharing an identical inferred V gene, J gene, and CDR3 amino acid sequence. Percentage overlap between repertoires was calculated by dividing the number of shared unique clonotypes by the size of the smaller repertoire. Three approaches were used to assess repertoire richness: RTK rarefaction, the Chao1 estimator, and Recon v2.1 estimates of unobserved clonotypes. Generation probabilities for all TCRbeta clonotypes obtained by the gDNA method from four donors were computed using OLGA. TCRdb limited this immuneACCESS table to in-frame rearrangements with V and J called. A share of clones is missing; checked studies link under half to unresolved V genes, and the rest is unexplained. That table is the source of V, J and clone size, and D and trimming were worked out from the DNA. Within this sample are 2,500,000 or so clones, with roughly 93% of them counted one time only. About 0.38% of the sample rests with the top ten.

Results and caveats for the whole study, not just this receptor: Across four donors, around 5.4% of naive CD4, 3% to 3.5% of naive CD8, under 2.5% of memory CD4, and under 0.45% of memory CD8 clonotypes were shared. Because the study included only a small number of donors, the genetic and exposure-history diversity represented was limited. Compared with non-shared clonotypes, clonotypes shared by all four sorted-subset donors had higher generation probabilities. Even with the large sequencing depth, rarefaction of the sorted-subset datasets indicated that sequencing was incomplete. Based on pairwise subsampling, the degree of clonotype sharing among donors was expected to be affected by sequencing depth. Only blood was sampled, and tissue TCR repertoires likely differ from those in blood. Estimated clonotype richness was generally larger for naive than for memory subsets.

Donors were healthy HIV-negative adults with no recently reported acute infections or vaccinations. Every donor was a Caucasian adult residing in Nashville, Tennessee, USA. CD4+ T cells were enriched through magnetic negative selection, after which naive cells were positively selected on CD45RA and the remaining negative fraction served as the memory subset. Blood was collected by leukapheresis, and PBMCs were isolated by Ficoll-Histopaque density gradient centrifugation and then cryopreserved in liquid nitrogen vapor phase. Purity and quantity of every magnetically sorted T cell population were checked by analytical flow cytometry. From each sorted fraction, genomic DNA was isolated and quantified by UV absorbance on a Nanodrop 2000c. As concerns this clone: Its target antigen remains unknown. The sample holds no much larger clone one base away, and base qualities are not on file.

The sample comprised naive CD4+ T cells from PBMCs. The cell subset or site label for this specimen denotes: CD45RA+ positively selected. This TCR derives from a man aged 18 to 35 in good health. Some clones in this sample may be carry-over from other donors' samples.

The nucleotide sequence reads TGCGCCAGCAGCTTGTCGCAGGGTGAAGGGAGTGAGCAGTTCTTC. This gives the protein CASSLSQGEGSEQFF. This chain is built from TRBV5-1 and TRBJ2-1; the D segment might be TRBD1 or TRBD2, since each matches 5 bases. The germline V gene gives CDR1 as SGHRS and CDR2 as YFSETQ. V and J lose 1 base and 9 bases, and a span of 17 bases separates them. The CDR3 has 15 amino acids, counting the end cysteine and phenylalanine. Only the CDR3 DNA is retained, 45 bases long and in frame from the first base.